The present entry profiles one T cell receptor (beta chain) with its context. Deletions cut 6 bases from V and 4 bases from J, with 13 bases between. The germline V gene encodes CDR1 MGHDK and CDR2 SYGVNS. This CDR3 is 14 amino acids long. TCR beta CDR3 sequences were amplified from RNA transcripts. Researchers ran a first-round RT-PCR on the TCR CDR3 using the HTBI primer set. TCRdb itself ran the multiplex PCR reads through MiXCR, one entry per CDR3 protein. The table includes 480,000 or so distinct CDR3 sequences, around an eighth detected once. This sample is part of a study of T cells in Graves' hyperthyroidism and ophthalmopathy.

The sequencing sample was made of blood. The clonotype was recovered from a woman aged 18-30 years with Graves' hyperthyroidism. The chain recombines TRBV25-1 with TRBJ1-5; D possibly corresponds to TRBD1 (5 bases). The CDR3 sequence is CASRGSRENQPQHF. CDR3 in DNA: TGTGCCAGCAGGGGGTCCAGGGAAAATCAGCCCCAGCATTTT.